Detailed here is one T cell receptor beta chain. Its cognate antigen is unknown. One end of the junction does not line up with germline, which may come from a read error. Germline CDR1 is SQVTM and CDR2 is ANQGSEA. This CDR3 region has 11 residues. Per the original data handling: The authors used CDR3 differences across clinicopathological groups to build a distant-metastasis classifier for papillary thyroid cancer. With MiXCR, TCRdb called clones anew from the PCR reads. Clone size and V and J calls follow TCRdb, not the original study. The sample records more than 8,000 clones, roughly 24% being singletons. These data belong to a study of metastatic and nonmetastatic thyroid tumors. Across the whole study: The comparison covered peripheral blood and tumor or nodule tissue in malignant and benign thyroid patients. Overall study results and limits: In blood and tumor, TCR beta diversity was reportedly significantly higher in malignant thyroid tumors than in benign nodules.

Thyroid surgery had not been preceded by any treatment in any patient. The V and J genes are TRBV29-1 and TRBJ1-2; D is undetermined. The sequence was obtained from a female donor with papillary thyroid cancer or a benign thyroid nodule (not recorded which). Some clones in this sample may be carry-over from other donors' samples. The sample was tumor tissue. CDR3 bases: TGCAGCTTTGTCCAGACCTATTGCTACACCTTC. Protein product: CSFVQTYCYTF.